A single sample is the source of the 19 T cell receptor beta chains below, sequenced in a study of blood T cell repertoires in COVID-19. Method: immunoSEQ multiplex PCR; TCRdb's copy keeps in-frame clones and lacks some. The sample yields about 260,000 clones, 87% seen once. The sequenced sample consisted of peripheral blood. These receptors came from a woman between 50 and 59 years old who had recovered from COVID-19.

On this clone itself: Other DNA sequences in this specimen translate into the identical CDR3. This chain joins TRBV29-1 and TRBJ1-3; D is unresolved. This CDR3 is built from 13 residues. V lost 5 bases and J 0 bases, leaving 8 bases between the germline ends. The V gene's germline CDR1 is SQVTM and CDR2 ANQGSEA. This CDR3 reads CSVRGSSGNTIYF. The CDR3 coding sequence is TGCAGCGTTCGAGGGAGCTCTGGAAACACCATATATTTT.

This sequence joins TRBV7-9 and TRBJ1-6, with D hard to call. There are 19 residues in the CDR3. Germline V gene lookup returns CDR1 SEHNR and CDR2 FQNEAQ (reference sequence). V gave up 0 bases and J gave up 0 bases, with 15 bases separating them. DNA for the CDR3: TGTGCCAGCAGCTTAGCATGGGGAGTGGGGAGCTCCTATAATTCACCCCTCCACTTT. It codes for CASSLAWGVGSSYNSPLHF.

The chain recombines TRBV5-1 with TRBJ1-6, with a tentative D call TRBD1 (6 bases). V was trimmed by 0 bases and J by 3 bases, leaving 10 bases between them. Germline CDR1 reads SGHRS; CDR2 reads YFSETQ. The CDR3 consists of 16 residues. CDR3 sequence: CASSLAGGHYNSPLHF. The DNA of the CDR3 is TGCGCCAGCAGCTTGGCGGGGGGCCACTATAATTCACCCCTCCACTTT.

This clone was counted once. This chain uses TRBV30 with TRBJ2-1, with 13 bases fitting TRBD2. V dropped 1 base and J dropped 10; count of bases not matched to a gene: 4. The CDR3 runs 14 residues. Germline V gene sequence: CDR1 GTSNPN, CDR2 SVGIG (reference sequence). The CDR3 loop reads CAWSGGLAGREQFF. In DNA, the CDR3 is TGTGCCTGGAGTGGGGGACTAGCGGGGAGGGAGCAGTTCTTC.

This rearrangement joins TRBV18 to TRBJ1-4, with a possible D match to TRBD1 (5 bases). Germline V gives CDR1 KGHSH, CDR2 LQKENI. Trimming took off 3 bases at V and 0 bases at J, with 8 bases between the two ends. The CDR3 covers 15 residues. CDR3 loop: CASSPRGATNEKLFF. CDR3 nucleotide sequence: TGTGCCAGCTCACCCCGGGGGGCAACTAATGAAAAACTGTTTTTT.

J is TRBJ1-5 and V is TRBV18; D is uncertain. Trimming took off 8 bases at V and 3 bases at J, with 14 bases between the two ends. There are 14 residues in the CDR3. Germline lookup yields CDR1 KGHSH and CDR2 LQKENI. The DNA for the CDR3 is TGTGCCAGCCAACCTGGGAGGTCCAATCAGCCCCAGCATTTT. Its protein is CASQPGRSNQPQHF.

The chain combines TRBV5-1 with TRBJ1-1, with D possibly matching TRBD1 (6 bases). This CDR3 contains 15 residues. Looked up from germline, CDR1 is SGHRS and CDR2 is YFSETQ. V lost 3 bases to trimming and J lost 5 bases, with 17 bases between them. The CDR3 nucleotides are TGCGCCAGCAGCTGGGGAGGGGGAAGGGGTACTGAAGCTTTCTTT. Amino acids: CASSWGGGRGTEAFF. The full variable domain, in which reference TRBV5-1 and TRBJ1-1 provide the parts outside the CDR3, is KAGVTQTPRYLIKTRGQQVTLSCSPISGHRSVSWYQQTPGQGLQFLFEYFSETQRNKGNFPGRFSGRQFSNSRSEMNVSTLELGDSALYLCASSWGGGRGTEAFFGQGTRLTVV.

The V gene is TRBV11-3, the J gene TRBJ2-1; 7 positions match TRBD2. CDR3 size: 14 residues. The trim removed 1 base at V and 10 bases at J, leaving 7 bases unmatched. Germline V gene data show CDR1 as SGHNT and CDR2 as YENEEA. The CDR3 region is CASSLGGLVGEQFF. For the CDR3, the DNA is TGTGCCAGCAGCTTAGGAGGACTAGTTGGGGAGCAGTTCTTC.

The chain joins TRBV4-2 to TRBJ2-3, with 7 bases identical to TRBD1. This CDR3 comprises 13 residues. Germline V gene data show CDR1 as LGHNA and CDR2 as YNFKEQ. The trim removed 3 bases at V and 4 bases at J, leaving 1 base unmatched. The CDR3 DNA follows: TGTGCCAGCAGCCAGCAGGGGGCAGATACGCAGTATTTT. Amino acid sequence: CASSQQGADTQYF.

The V and J genes are TRBV24-1 and TRBJ2-4; 11 bases are shared with TRBD1. In germline, CDR1 is KGHDR, CDR2 SFDVKD. This CDR3 comprises 16 residues. J was trimmed by 3 bases and V by 3 bases; bases with no gene match: 3. The CDR3 nucleotides read TGTGCCACCAGTGATCCGGGACAGGGGGGCAAAAACATTCAGTACTTC. Translating gives CATSDPGQGGKNIQYF.

The chain joins TRBV11-2 to TRBJ2-5; TRBD2 aligns across 11 bases. From germline, CDR1 is SGHAT and CDR2 FQNNGV. Trimming removed 0 bases from V and 1 base from J; junction bases left unmatched: 1. The CDR3 sequence is 16 residues long. This CDR3 is CASSLELAGAQETQYF. In nucleotides, the CDR3 is TGTGCCAGCAGCTTAGAACTAGCGGGGGCCCAAGAGACCCAGTACTTC.

The V call is TRBV7-9, the J call TRBJ1-2; maybe TRBD1 (5 bases). The CDR3 sequence is 14 residues long. V gave up 5 bases and J gave up 3 bases, with 13 bases separating them. CDR1 SEHNR and CDR2 FQNEAQ come from the germline V gene (reference sequence). CDR3 DNA: TGTGCCAGCAGCATGGGACTTATTTACTATGGCTACACCTTC. It is translated as CASSMGLIYYGYTF.

The chain combines TRBV7-9 with TRBJ2-2; D is uncertain. V was shortened by 6 bases and J by 4 bases, with 18 bases between the two germline ends. The CDR3 contains 16 residues. Germline CDR1 and CDR2: SEHNR and FQNEAQ (reference sequence). The CDR3 nucleotides are TGTGCCAGCAGGCCTGGAACCGGGTCCTTCACCGGGGAGCTGTTTTTT. Translating gives CASRPGTGSFTGELFF.

The chain couples TRBV5-1 to TRBJ2-1, with 10 bases identical to TRBD2. The CDR3 has 16 residues. In germline, CDR1 is SGHRS, CDR2 YFSETQ. The junction had 8 bases not matched to a gene; V was cut back by 0 bases and J by 8 bases. The CDR3 here is CASSLGGSGRAYEQFF. The DNA for the CDR3 is TGCGCCAGCAGCTTGGGAGGAAGCGGGAGGGCCTATGAGCAGTTCTTC.

The chain employs TRBV5-4 and TRBJ1-6, with 8 bases lining up with TRBD1. Looked up from germline, CDR1 is SGHNT and CDR2 is YYREEE (reference sequence). The CDR3 is 14 residues long. With 2 bases clipped from V and 10 bases from J, the junction kept 5 bases outside the gene matches. This CDR3 reads CASSFGQGQSPLHF. CDR3 DNA: TGTGCCAGCAGCTTCGGACAGGGACAGTCACCCCTCCACTTT.

V and J are TRBV6-5 and TRBJ2-1; 12 bases line up with TRBD1. This CDR3 region has 14 residues. CDR1 is MNHEY, CDR2 SVGAGI, per germline. Trimming cost V 8 bases and J 3 bases; bases outside gene matches: 2. The CDR3 loop reads CASRDRGLYNEQFF. CDR3 coding DNA: TGTGCCAGCCGGGACAGGGGGCTCTACAATGAGCAGTTCTTC.

The V call is TRBV10-3, the J call TRBJ2-7; 10 positions agree with TRBD2. Trimming removed 6 bases from V and 5 bases from J; junction bases left unmatched: 1. This CDR3 comprises 12 residues. Germline V gene lookup returns CDR1 ENHRY and CDR2 SYGVKD. Written as DNA, the CDR3 is TGTGCCATCAGGCTAGCGGGGGACGAGCAGTACTTC. Protein sequence: CAIRLAGDEQYF.

The CDR3 reads CASSSRTDTQYF. CDR3 nucleotide sequence: TGTGCCAGCTCGAGCCGCACAGATACGCAGTATTTT. The rearrangement uses TRBV9 and TRBJ2-3; D not resolved. V was trimmed by 7 bases and J by 1 base, leaving 7 bases between them. This CDR3 has 12 amino acids. Germline assignment: CDR1 SGDLS and CDR2 YYNGEE. The variable domain in full, with the rest retrieved from reference TRBV9 and TRBJ2-3, is DSGVTQTPKHLITATGQRVTLRCSPRSGDLSVYWYQQSLDQGLQFLIQYYNGEERAKGNILERFSAQQFPDLHSELNLSSLELGDSALYFCASSSRTDTQYFGPGTRLTVL.

This chain connects TRBV9 to TRBJ2-7, with 13 bases that match TRBD2. V lost 2 bases and J lost 2; bases outside the gene matches: 4. CDR3 length equals 16 residues. The V gene's germline CDR1 is SGDLS and CDR2 YYNGEE. CDR3 loop: CASSVSGTSGTYEQYF. CDR3 sequence (DNA): TGTGCCAGCAGCGTCTCCGGGACTAGCGGGACCTACGAGCAGTACTTC.